Included here is one T cell receptor beta chain sequence, with context. The antigen remains undetermined. This record comes from a study of T cells in localized non-small cell lung cancer. Regarding the study as a whole: Among blood samples, higher T cell density accompanied longer overall survival. Adjacent lung exhibited a median of 57 among the 100 most abundant tumor clones. Owing to sequencing of a solitary tumor region, heterogeneity cannot be discounted. Clonality of T cells reached its maximum in uninvolved adjacent lung, surpassing tumor.

Clones were read by immunoSEQ multiplex PCR, and TCRdb kept only the in-frame ones, dropping some. The table has 100,000 to 150,000 clones, around 89% seen once. The receptor was isolated from a female donor at least 60 years old with stage I lung adenocarcinoma. Sequenced here: peripheral blood, sampled before any cancer treatment.

Written as DNA, the CDR3 is TGTGCCAGCAGCAAAGTCCCCCGGACCAGACATGAGCAGTTCTTC. Residues: CASSKVPRTRHEQFF. The rearrangement links TRBV21-1 to TRBJ2-1. TRBV21-1 is a known pseudogene. The CDR3 has 15 residues.